The 32 T cell receptor beta chains below come from one sample, sequenced in a study of technical replicates of blood from several donors. TCRdb's copy holds only in-frame clones and misses some; the assay was immunoSEQ multiplex PCR. The table lists about 74,000 clones, over 90% of them singletons. Sequenced: T cells isolated from PBMCs. The receptors originated from a human donor in good health.

The chain links TRBV14 to TRBJ2-7; no clear D. This CDR3 spans 12 amino acids. Germline V gene data show CDR1 as SGHDN and CDR2 as FVKESK. Trimming removed 1 base from V and 4 bases from J, with 5 bases in between. The CDR3: CASSQVRYEQYF. In DNA form, the CDR3 reads TGTGCCAGCAGCCAAGTTCGGTACGAGCAGTACTTC.

The chain has TRBV6-1 and TRBJ1-1; 9 bases agree with TRBD1. With 5 bases clipped from V and 5 bases from J, the junction kept 6 bases outside the gene matches. The CDR3 spans 14 residues. CDR1 is MNHNS and CDR2 is SASEGT in the germline V gene. The CDR3 loop is CASSTTGQGTEAFF. The DNA of the CDR3 is TGTGCCAGCAGTACCACGGGACAGGGAACTGAAGCTTTCTTT.

V gene TRBV15 combines with J gene TRBJ1-2; D uncertain. The CDR3 loop spans 15 amino acids. The ends were cut back, 0 bases at V and 2 bases at J, with 10 bases in the middle. Per germline, CDR1 LNHNV and CDR2 YYDKDF (reference sequence). The CDR3 bases are TGTGCCACCAGCAGAGATAGCTTCGGAAACTATGGCTACACCTTC. The encoded protein is CATSRDSFGNYGYTF.

The chain employs TRBV11-2 and TRBJ1-5; D call uncertain. The V gene lost 3 bases and the J gene lost 5 bases, with 11 bases spanning the gap. Looked up from germline, CDR1 is SGHAT and CDR2 is FQNNGV. The CDR3 consists of 14 residues. CDR3 protein: CASSFTNRDQPQHF. In nucleotides, the CDR3 is TGTGCCAGCAGCTTTACCAACCGGGATCAGCCCCAGCATTTT.

This clone has a single count. This chain links TRBV25-1 with TRBJ2-1; 9 bases are a match to TRBD2. Losses at the gene ends were 8 bases for V and 10 bases for J; bases not matched to a gene: 9. Germline values: CDR1 MGHDK, CDR2 SYGVNS. The CDR3 covers 13 residues. The chain's CDR3 is CASRGLADGEQFF. DNA of the CDR3: TGTGCCAGCCGGGGACTAGCCGACGGGGAGCAGTTCTTC.

The gene calls are TRBV6-1 and TRBJ1-2; the D gene is possibly TRBD1 (6 bases). Trimming stripped 3 bases from V and 8 bases from J, with 19 bases between. In germline, CDR1 is MNHNS, CDR2 SASEGT. The CDR3 has 15 amino acids. The CDR3 nucleotides are TGTGCCAGCAGTGAGGTCCCGGGGGGGCTTATCGGCTACACCTTC. Translation gives CASSEVPGGLIGYTF.

The chain joins TRBV5-6 to TRBJ2-3; TRBD2 is a possible D gene (5 bases). The CDR3 has 14 amino acids. V lost 4 bases to trimming and J lost 2 bases, with 11 bases between them. The germline V gene encodes CDR1 SGHDT and CDR2 YYEEEE. CDR3 DNA: TGTGCCAGCAGCCCCGGACTGCTCACAGATACGCAGTATTTT. Its translation is CASSPGLLTDTQYF. Together with reference TRBV5-6 and TRBJ2-3, the CDR3 gives the full variable domain: DAGVTQSPTHLIKTRGQQVTLRCSPKSGHDTVSWYQQALGQGPQFIFQYYEEEERQRGNFPDRFSGHQFPNYSSELNVNALLLGDSALYLCASSPGLLTDTQYFGPGTRLTVL.

The genes are TRBV27 and TRBJ2-7, with a possible D match to TRBD1 (6 bases). Germline lookup yields CDR1 MNHEY and CDR2 SMNVEV (reference sequence). The CDR3 runs 14 residues. V shed 4 bases and J shed 0 bases, with 10 bases lying between them. The CDR3 bases are TGTGCCAGCAGTTGGACGGACAGCTCCTACGAGCAGTACTTC. Translation: CASSWTDSSYEQYF.

V is TRBV5-6 and J is TRBJ2-1; D not certain. The length of the CDR3 is 14 residues. With 5 bases removed from V and 8 bases from J, the gap between germline ends came to 17 bases. CDR1 is SGHDT, CDR2 YYEEEE, per germline. The CDR3 coding sequence is TGTGCCAGCAGATTTTTTTTAGCAGTCGATGAGCAGTTCTTC. Translating it yields CASRFFLAVDEQFF. Looking up the rest from reference TRBV5-6 and TRBJ2-1 gives the full variable domain: DAGVTQSPTHLIKTRGQQVTLRCSPKSGHDTVSWYQQALGQGPQFIFQYYEEEERQRGNFPDRFSGHQFPNYSSELNVNALLLGDSALYLCASRFFLAVDEQFFGPGTRLTVL.

The chain combines TRBV2 with TRBJ2-3; D is perhaps TRBD2 (5 bases). V lost 9 bases, J lost 0 bases, and 10 bases lay in between. Germline CDR1 reads SNHLY; CDR2 reads FYNNEI. The CDR3 covers 13 residues. Here the CDR3 DNA reads TGTGCCAGGAGCGGTACAAGCACAGATACGCAGTATTTT. Translated, it gives CARSGTSTDTQYF. Looking up the rest from reference TRBV2 and TRBJ2-3 gives the full variable domain: EPEVTQTPSHQVTQMGQEVILRCVPISNHLYFYWYRQILGQKVEFLVSFYNNEISEKSEIFDDQFSVERPDGSNFTLKIRSTKLEDSAMYFCARSGTSTDTQYFGPGTRLTVL.

The genes are TRBV19 and TRBJ1-5; 10 bases fit TRBD1. V lost 1 base and J lost 4; bases outside the gene matches: 10. Looked up from germline, CDR1 is LNHDA and CDR2 is SQIVND (reference sequence). The CDR3 totals 18 residues. Here the CDR3 DNA reads TGTGCCAGTAGTATAGGTGTCGGGACAGGGGCAGGGAATCAGCCCCAGCATTTT. It encodes CASSIGVGTGAGNQPQHF.

The chain uses TRBV5-1 and TRBJ2-7, with 12 bases fitting TRBD2. CDR3 length: 17 amino acids. The V gene's germline CDR1 is SGHRS and CDR2 YFSETQ. The J segment lost 6 bases and the V segment lost 0 bases, leaving 10 bases of the junction unmatched. The CDR3 here is CASSLVTSGGSPLEQYF. In DNA form, the CDR3 reads TGCGCCAGCAGCTTGGTTACTAGCGGGGGGAGCCCCCTCGAGCAGTACTTC.

The gene calls are TRBV7-9 and TRBJ1-1; 8 bases line up with TRBD1. This CDR3 region has 16 residues. Looked up from germline, CDR1 is SEHNR and CDR2 is FQNEAQ (reference sequence). After removal of 5 bases from V and 1 base from J, the junction contained 9 bases not matched to a gene. CDR3 nucleotide sequence: TGTGCCAGCAGCGGGGTGGGGACAGGTAGGAACACTGAAGCTTTCTTT. It codes for CASSGVGTGRNTEAFF.

This clone has more than one count but fewer than ten. The V gene is TRBV30, the J gene TRBJ1-1; D remains unclear. This CDR3 is 10 amino acids long. Germline-derived CDR1 and CDR2 are GTSNPN and SVGIG (reference sequence). Trimming pared 6 bases from V and 8 bases from J, leaving 10 bases between. The CDR3 reads CACYVLEAFF. CDR3 DNA: TGTGCCTGTTATGTCTTGGAAGCTTTCTTT.

The rearrangement uses TRBV2 and TRBJ2-7; weak D call: TRBD2 (6 bases). CDR3 length: 15 amino acids. The V gene lost 6 bases and the J gene lost 0 bases, with 15 bases spanning the gap. The germline V gene has CDR1 SNHLY and CDR2 FYNNEI. The CDR3 DNA reads as TGTGCCAGCAGCCGAGCTAGCGACAGCTCCTACGAGCAGTACTTC. Translated, it gives CASSRASDSSYEQYF.

This chain links TRBV4-1 with TRBJ1-3, with D unresolved. The ends were cut back, 2 bases at V and 1 base at J, with 12 bases in the middle. The germline V gene has CDR1 MGHRA and CDR2 YSYEKL. This CDR3 is 16 amino acids long. Here the CDR3 reads CASSQLGRSSGNTIYF. In DNA, the CDR3 is TGCGCCAGCAGCCAATTAGGCAGGTCGTCTGGAAACACCATATATTTT.

The chain combines TRBV6-6 with TRBJ1-4; the D is unclear. From germline, CDR1 is MNHNY and CDR2 SVGAGI (reference sequence). The CDR3 covers 14 residues. Trimming stripped 4 bases from V and 8 bases from J, with 14 bases between. The DNA of the CDR3 is TGTGCCAGCAGTTCTCCGGGGTTCGGGGAAAAACTGTTTTTT. This sequence encodes CASSSPGFGEKLFF.

The gene calls are TRBV6-5 and TRBJ1-2, with TRBD1 identical over 7 bases. CDR1 is MNHEY, CDR2 SVGAGI, per germline. Unmatched junction bases numbered 8, after V lost 6 bases and J lost 4 bases. This CDR3 is built from 14 residues. DNA for the CDR3: TGTGCCAGCAGCAATACAGGGGCAGGCTATGGCTACACCTTC. Translating gives CASSNTGAGYGYTF.

This chain joins TRBV4-1 and TRBJ1-2, with D perhaps matching TRBD1 (5 bases). The V end was cut by 3 bases, the J end by 4 bases, with 24 bases between. Germline CDR1 MGHRA, CDR2 YSYEKL. This CDR3 is 18 amino acids long. The CDR3 nucleotides are TGCGCCAGCAGCCATACTCCGGGACGGACTAAAACCCCCTATGGCTACACCTTC. Protein: CASSHTPGRTKTPYGYTF.

The chain has TRBV9 and TRBJ1-3, with a tentative D call TRBD1 (5 bases). V shed 4 bases and J shed 3 bases, with 26 bases lying between them. This CDR3 spans 19 amino acids. Germline CDR1 is SGDLS and CDR2 is YYNGEE. The CDR3 region is CASSHPRVFSSMGGNTIYF. CDR3 nucleotides: TGTGCCAGCAGCCACCCCAGGGTTTTTTCCTCGATGGGTGGAAACACCATATATTTT.

In this sample, this clone turned up once. This chain joins TRBV19 and TRBJ1-2; 7 bases match TRBD1. The V segment lost 4 bases and the J segment 8 bases; nucleotides outside the gene matches: 7. The CDR3 is made up of 13 amino acids. CDR1 is LNHDA, CDR2 SQIVND, per germline (reference sequence). CDR3 DNA: TGTGCCAGTAGTACACAGGGGACGGGAGGCTACACCTTC. Its translation is CASSTQGTGGYTF.

The chain joins TRBV6-5 to TRBJ2-7; tentatively, D is TRBD2 (5 bases). The germline CDR1 and CDR2 sequences are MNHEY and SVGAGI. CDR3 size: 14 residues. V was shortened by 0 bases and J by 12 bases, with 18 bases between the two germline ends. The CDR3: CASSYSRTSSVRYF. CDR3 coding DNA: TGTGCCAGCAGTTACTCGCGAACTAGTTCAGTTAGGTACTTC.

The V gene is TRBV19, the J gene TRBJ1-1, with 11 positions matching TRBD1. The CDR3 runs to 14 residues. CDR1 and CDR2 (germline): LNHDA, SQIVND (reference sequence). Trimming removed 6 bases from V and 10 bases from J; junction bases left unmatched: 10. CDR3 DNA sequence: TGTGCCAGTAGGCGGACAGGGGGCGAGCGTGGAGCTTTCTTT. Residues: CASRRTGGERGAFF.

J is TRBJ2-2 and V is TRBV5-1; weak D call: TRBD1 (6 bases). This CDR3 has 13 residues. Germline V gene lookup returns CDR1 SGHRS and CDR2 YFSETQ. Trimming pared 4 bases from V and 5 bases from J, leaving 9 bases between. The DNA of the CDR3 is TGCGCCAGCAGCGACAGGAAAACCGGGGAGCTGTTTTTT. Residues: CASSDRKTGELFF.

V is TRBV5-6 and J is TRBJ1-6, with D uncertain. The CDR3 is 14 residues long. Per the germline V gene, CDR1 is SGHDT and CDR2 is YYEEEE. Between the trimmed V and J ends, which lost 0 bases and 5 bases, there was a span of 6 bases. CDR3 sequence (DNA): TGTGCCAGCAGCTTGGCCCTAAATAATTCACCCCTCCACTTT. It yields the protein CASSLALNNSPLHF.

In this sample, this clone turned up once. V usage is TRBV11-2 and J usage is TRBJ2-7; 7 bases match TRBD1. There are 14 residues in the CDR3. V lost 3 bases and J lost 2; bases outside the gene matches: 4. Germline CDR1 and CDR2: SGHAT and FQNNGV. In nucleotides, the CDR3 is TGTGCCAGCAGCTTTGAGACAGGGCCCTACGAGCAGTACTTC. It codes for CASSFETGPYEQYF.

This clone was observed a single time. The chain uses TRBV9 and TRBJ2-5; D not resolved. V shed 2 bases and J shed 5 bases, with 4 bases lying between them. Looked up from germline, CDR1 is SGDLS and CDR2 is YYNGEE. The length of the CDR3 is 11 residues. The CDR3 DNA follows: TGTGCCAGCAGCGTTAGTGAGACCCAGTACTTC. It encodes CASSVSETQYF.

The chain is built from TRBV27 and TRBJ1-5, with TRBD1 identical over 8 bases. The CDR3 has 16 amino acids. The germline V gene has CDR1 MNHEY and CDR2 SMNVEV (reference sequence). The V gene end was trimmed by 4 bases and the J gene end by 1 base; junction bases not matched to a gene: 6. In DNA form, the CDR3 reads TGTGCCAGCAGTTCCCAACAGGGGGTAAGCAATCAGCCCCAGCATTTT. This encodes CASSSQQGVSNQPQHF.

The J gene is TRBJ1-2, the V gene TRBV6-6; the D is unclear. Trimming left V 0 bases short and J 8 bases short, with 19 bases between. Germline-derived CDR1 and CDR2 are MNHNY and SVGAGI (reference sequence). The CDR3 extends over 16 amino acids. CDR3 sequence reads: CASSYSNLGLREGYTF. In DNA form, the CDR3 reads TGTGCCAGCAGTTACTCAAATCTTGGACTCCGGGAGGGCTACACCTTC.

The chain uses TRBV5-1 and TRBJ2-7, with 7 bases matching TRBD1. With 4 bases clipped from V and 5 bases from J, the junction kept 3 bases outside the gene matches. The CDR3 is 12 residues long. The germline gives CDR1 SGHRS, CDR2 YFSETQ. CDR3 residues: CASSLQGNEQYF. The CDR3 DNA sequence: TGCGCCAGCAGCCTACAGGGGAACGAGCAGTACTTC. Full variable domain (rest looked up from reference TRBV5-1 and TRBJ2-7): KAGVTQTPRYLIKTRGQQVTLSCSPISGHRSVSWYQQTPGQGLQFLFEYFSETQRNKGNFPGRFSGRQFSNSRSEMNVSTLELGDSALYLCASSLQGNEQYFGPGTRLTVT.

The chain links TRBV5-6 to TRBJ2-7, with TRBD1 as a possible D gene (5 bases). V lost 0 bases and J lost 2, with 6 bases in between. Germline V gene data show CDR1 as SGHDT and CDR2 as YYEEEE. The CDR3 consists of 13 residues. CDR3 nucleotides: TGTGCCAGCAGCTTGGGCAGGGCCTACGAGCAGTACTTC. Residues: CASSLGRAYEQYF.

This clone was seen a single time. The gene calls are TRBV6-4 and TRBJ1-2; no reliable D call. V lost 3 bases to trimming and J lost 8 bases, with 31 bases between them. The CDR3 is made up of 19 amino acids. Germline values: CDR1 MRHNA, CDR2 SNTAGT. As DNA, the CDR3 is TGTGCCAGCAGTGAGAGCAGCACGTTTAGTCCTACTACATTCTCCGGCTACACCTTC. This sequence encodes CASSESSTFSPTTFSGYTF.